This T cell receptor (beta chain) comes out of a study of cytotoxic CD8 clonotypes in ibrutinib-treated CLL. Turning to the study itself: Mean values per sample were 250,000 to 300,000 productive templates and under 100,000 productive rearrangements. Findings and caveats of the study: An increase in clonality occurred at ibrutinib response, followed by a return toward baseline at progression. Measured clonality at baseline was greater than in age-matched healthy donors and tracked with circulating CD8+ T-cell counts. The public clonotypes identified were infrequent and showed contraction or stability on treatment.

As regards this clone: The antigen remains unidentified.

The germline V gene has CDR1 SGHTA and CDR2 FQGNSA. V was pared by 5 bases and J by 7 bases, with 17 bases between. The CDR3 is 14 residues long. Libraries were prepared by immunoSEQ multiplex PCR; TCRdb keeps only in-frame clonotypes and omits some of them. The sample has about 140,000 clones; under 95% are singletons. This sequence originates from a human donor with chronic lymphocytic leukemia. The chain uses TRBV7-2 and TRBJ2-5; D possibly corresponds to TRBD1 (7 bases). The sample in question was PBMCs, obtained after 12 months of ibrutinib treatment. CDR3 nucleotides: TGTGCCAGCAGCGAGAGACAGGGAGGTGGGACCCAGTACTTC. Translation: CASSERQGGGTQYF.